The 9 T cell receptor beta chains below all came from one sample that was sequenced in a study of blood T cells in healthy people across ages. For the second PCR, which ran for roughly 7 to 11 cycles, a sample-barcoded 5' primer and a J-beta primer mix were used. TCRdb analysed the 5' RACE reads with MiXCR anew, one entry per CDR3 protein. The table lists 1.5 million to 1.9 million distinct CDR3 sequences, 42% of them singletons. Material: blood. The receptors here all came from a woman younger than 35 in good health.

The chain links TRBV3-1 to TRBJ2-5; TRBD2 matches 7 bases. Looked up from germline, CDR1 is LGHDT and CDR2 is YNNKEL (reference sequence). Unmatched junction bases numbered 11, after V lost 0 bases and J lost 1 base. This CDR3 has 18 residues. The CDR3 sequence is CASSQDRRSGAIQETQYF. DNA of the CDR3: TGTGCCAGCAGCCAAGATCGGAGAAGCGGGGCCATCCAAGAGACCCAGTACTTC.

As concerns this clonotype: At one end, the junction sequence differs from germline, possibly due to a read error. The rearrangement uses TRBV7-9 and TRBJ2-7, with D perhaps TRBD1 (6 bases). Germline V gene lookup returns CDR1 SEHNR and CDR2 FQNEAQ (reference sequence). The CDR3 runs 13 residues. The CDR3 sequence is CTSSRTGNYEQYF. CDR3 sequence (DNA): TGTACCAGCAGCCGAACAGGGAACTACGAGCAGTACTTC.

This clonotype was counted a few times. V and J are TRBV28 and TRBJ2-5; D remains ambiguous. From germline, CDR1 is MDHEN and CDR2 SYDVKM. V lost 3 bases and J lost 2, with 7 bases in between. The CDR3 has 13 amino acids. CDR3 sequence (DNA): TGTGCCAGCAGTTTGATAGCTCAAGAGACCCAGTACTTC. Protein product: CASSLIAQETQYF.

The chain employs TRBV27 and TRBJ2-1, with 8 bases aligning to TRBD2. Germline loops: CDR1 MNHEY, CDR2 SMNVEV (reference sequence). V was clipped by 7 bases and J by 8 bases; unmatched bases: 10. The CDR3 spans 14 residues. CDR3 in amino acids: CASTIAGSPDEQFF. Here the CDR3 DNA reads TGTGCCAGCACAATAGCGGGGTCCCCAGATGAGCAGTTCTTC.

The chain recombines TRBV29-1 with TRBJ2-7, with TRBD1 matching 8 bases. The J segment lost 1 base and the V segment lost 0 bases, leaving 2 bases of the junction unmatched. CDR1 and CDR2 from the germline V gene are SQVTM and ANQGSEA. The CDR3 covers 14 residues. The CDR3 bases are TGCAGCGTTGAAGATACAGGGGGGTCCTACGAGCAGTACTTC. Its protein is CSVEDTGGSYEQYF.

V and J are TRBV14 and TRBJ2-5, with D hard to call. Germline V lookup: CDR1 SGHDN, CDR2 FVKESK. This CDR3 comprises 12 residues. V lost 0 bases and J 11 bases, leaving 10 bases between the germline ends. As DNA, the CDR3 is TGTGCCAGCAGCCAAGAGGCCCAGGAGCAGTACTTC. This codes for CASSQEAQEQYF.

CDR3 nucleotide sequence: TGCAGTGCTAGAGGATGGGGTCGGGGCATTCAGTACTTC. Its translation: CSARGWGRGIQYF. The chain couples TRBV20-1 to TRBJ2-5; a weak D match, TRBD2 (5 bases). The end of the DNA fits TRBJ2-4 better, so the J call may be wrong. The CDR3 spans 13 residues. CDR1 and CDR2 (germline): DFQATT, SNEGSKA (reference sequence).

In regard to this clonotype: A much larger clonotype is one base distant, so this may be a read error. The chain is built from TRBV30 and TRBJ2-7; D not certain. Germline CDR1 is GTSNPN and CDR2 is SVGIG (reference sequence). V lost 1 base to trimming and J lost 3 bases, with 4 bases between them. The CDR3 loop spans 11 amino acids. Written as DNA, the CDR3 is TGTGCCTGGAGTGCCCTCTACGAGCAGTACTTC. Its protein product is CAWSALYEQYF.

Comment on this clonotype: A single base separates this from a much larger clone, so it may be a read error. V is TRBV7-2 and J is TRBJ2-1, with TRBD2 identical over 7 bases. From germline, CDR1 is SGHTA and CDR2 FQGNSA. The ends lost 2 bases at V and 8 bases at J; junction bases unmatched: 9. The CDR3 runs to 15 residues. In DNA form, the CDR3 reads TGTGCCAGCAGCTTATATCCTGGCGGGGGAGATGAGCAGTTCTTC. Amino acid sequence: CASSLYPGGGDEQFF. Looking up the rest from reference TRBV7-2 and TRBJ2-1 gives the full variable domain: GAGVSQSPSNKVTEKGKDVELRCDPISGHTALYWYRQSLGQGLEFLIYFQGNSAPDKSGLPSDRFSAERTGGSVSTLTIQRTQQEDSAVYLCASSLYPGGGDEQFFGPGTRLTVL.